This T cell receptor beta chain was recovered during a study of T cells expressing NK-cell markers. Study-level information: Sorted CD3+CD56+NKG2C+, CD3+CD56+NKG2C- and CD3+CD56-NKG2C+ T cells provided the TCR beta repertoires. Seven sequenced donors out of eight were HCMV-seropositive, one seronegative.

Concerning this clonotype: The target antigen is unknown.

Study outcomes and limitations: Dominant NKG2C+ clonotypes in 6 or 7 donors made up about 1.0-7.0% of CD8+ T cells.

This CDR3 has 18 amino acids. From germline, CDR1 is MNHEY and CDR2 SVGAGI. Libraries used 5'RACE template switching adding universal primer site and UMIs. TCRdb re-called the 5' RACE reads and catalogs CDR3 proteins one per entry, DNA excluded. The sample's table shows about half a million distinct CDR3 sequences. This TCR derives from a woman between 50 and 59 years old in good health. The rearrangement joins TRBV6-5 to TRBJ2-2; as DNA is missing, the TRBD2 call by TCRdb cannot be tested. Sequenced material: blood T cells: a sorted CD56 or NKG2C T cell subset, CD4+ or CD8+ T cells, or bulk PBMC T cells (not recorded which). CDR3 residues: CASSFGLAGGLVTGELFF.